This T cell receptor (beta chain) was obtained from a study of blood T cells in healthy people across ages. This clonotype was counted at least ten times. Its antigen is currently unknown. Points from the study as a whole: Compared with aged donors, long-lived donors showed fewer expanded clones, suggesting selection.

Ranging in age from about 6 to 95, the donors were healthy Caucasian individuals from Russia. Each sample gave at least 6 million isolated PBMCs. J lost 4 bases, V lost 6 bases, and 14 bases had no gene match. The CDR3 contains 16 residues. Primers used in a second PCR of roughly 6 to 12 cycles were a sample-barcoded 5' primer and a J-beta primer mix. TCRdb re-analysed the 5' RACE reads in MiXCR, keeping a single row per CDR3 protein. Of approximately 780,000 distinct CDR3 sequences in the sample, about 26% were seen once. These same data were also listed under a study on T cells of mothers and their children. That source notes: The authors found no persistent microchimeric T cell clones.

The source is a boy aged 5-17 years in good health. Sequenced: blood. The chain uses TRBV12-3 or TRBV12-4 and TRBJ1-2, with 7 positions matching TRBD1. CDR3 residues: CASSPRDSPRGYGYTF. The CDR3 DNA sequence: TGTGCCAGCAGCCCCCGGGACAGCCCCCGGGGCTATGGCTACACCTTC.